This T cell receptor beta chain is from a study of T cell repertoires in cytomegalovirus infection. Study as a whole: CMV infection plus the matching HLA type was flagged by public TCR beta signatures.

Study-level points and caveats: HLA-C-restricted, CMV-specific TCR beta clonotypes were dominant ex vivo. There were carriers of CMV plus the relevant HLA, and cumulative public TCR beta family frequency identified them.

A single record per CDR3 protein comes from TCRdb applying MiXCR to the reads. The sample holds about 830,000 distinct CDR3 sequences, roughly 33% seen once. Germline CDR1 and CDR2: SQVTM and ANQGSEA. There are 13 residues in the CDR3. A note on this clonotype: Its cognate antigen is unknown. A much bigger clone sits one base away, suggesting this may be a read error.

The source of this sequence is a human donor in good health (CMV status not recorded). Some clones in this sample may be carry-over from other donors' samples. V usage is TRBV29-1 and J usage is TRBJ2-5; D unclear. The material was cultured CD8+ T cells from PBMCs, obtained from culture after CMV antigen stimulation. CDR3 nucleotide sequence: TGCAACGTTGACGGAGAAAACCAAGAGACCCAGTACTTC. Amino acid sequence: CNVDGENQETQYF.